This T cell receptor beta chain was retrieved from a study of Graves' ophthalmopathy and Graves' hyperthyroidism. This CDR3 has 15 residues. V shed 1 base and J shed 7 bases, with 19 bases lying between them. CDR1 is DFQATT, CDR2 SNEGSKA, per germline (reference sequence). As the template, RNA transcripts were used to amplify TCR beta CDR3 regions. The authors performed first-round RT-PCR with HTBI primers and then a second-round multiplex PCR. One entry per CDR3 protein results from TCRdb running MiXCR on the multiplex PCR reads. Among about 620,000 distinct CDR3 sequences listed, 22% were seen once.

The chain combines TRBV20-1 with TRBJ1-2; D not certain. Sequencing was performed on peripheral blood. The TCR originated in a young woman with stable Graves' hyperthyroidism. Some clones in this sample may be carry-over from other donors' samples. The CDR3, as DNA: TGCAGTGCTAGAGTCCCCGCCAACCCCAAGGCTGGCTACACCTTC. Translation: CSARVPANPKAGYTF.